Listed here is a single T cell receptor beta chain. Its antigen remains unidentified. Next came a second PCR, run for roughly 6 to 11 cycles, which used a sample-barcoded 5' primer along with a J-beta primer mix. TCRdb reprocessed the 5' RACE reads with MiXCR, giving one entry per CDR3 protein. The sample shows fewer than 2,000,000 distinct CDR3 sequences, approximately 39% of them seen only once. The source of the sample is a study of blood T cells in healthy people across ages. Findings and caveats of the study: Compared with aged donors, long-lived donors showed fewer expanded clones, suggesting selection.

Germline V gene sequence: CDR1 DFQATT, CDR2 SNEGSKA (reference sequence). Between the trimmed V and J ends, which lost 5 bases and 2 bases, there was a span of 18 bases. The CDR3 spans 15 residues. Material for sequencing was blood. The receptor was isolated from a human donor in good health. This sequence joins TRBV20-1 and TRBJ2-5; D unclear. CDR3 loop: CSALIPTGGQETQYF. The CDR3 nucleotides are TGCAGTGCTCTTATTCCGACTGGCGGACAAGAGACCCAGTACTTC.